This is a list of T cell receptor beta chains from one sample in a study of blood T cell repertoires in COVID-19. The table came from immunoSEQ multiplex PCR; TCRdb's copy has only in-frame clones and leaves some out. The repertoire includes more than 110,000 clones, more than 75% of them detected once, and around 5% sits in the top ten. Sequenced: peripheral blood. These receptors were obtained from a human donor in a cohort sampled during active COVID-19. The CDR3 runs from the conserved cysteine through the conserved F or W. A D gene is named only where the DNA matches it firmly. Only some rows state a clone size, as once, few, many or a class for expanded clones.

v_call,j_call,clone_size,d_call,cdr3_nt,cdr3_aa
TRBV4-1,TRBJ1-2,NA,TRBD1,TGCGCCAGCAGCCAAGGCCCTACAGGGGTGGACTACACCTTC,CASSQGPTGVDYTF
TRBV28,TRBJ2-4,NA,TRBD2,TGTGCCAGCAGTTTCCCCGCAGCCGGACTAGCGGGAGCCCGGGTGATTCAGTACTTC,CASSFPAAGLAGARVIQYF
TRBV28,TRBJ2-3,NA,NA,TGTGCCAGCAGTCCTGCGCTCCACTCTAGCACAGATACGCAGTATTTT,CASSPALHSSTDTQYF
TRBV5-1,TRBJ2-1,NA,TRBD1,TGCGCCAGCAGCTTGACCGCAGACAGGGGATACAATGAGCAGTTCTTC,CASSLTADRGYNEQFF
TRBV13,TRBJ2-7,NA,TRBD1,TGTGCCAGCAGCAGACAGGGGTACGAGCAGTACTTC,CASSRQGYEQYF
TRBV5-4,TRBJ1-2,NA,TRBD1,TGTGCCAGCAGCTTGGGAGGGGGCAGTCGCTATGGCTACACCTTC,CASSLGGGSRYGYTF
TRBV19,TRBJ2-3,NA,TRBD2,TGTGCCAGTAGCGGGAGGGCGGGCACAGATACGCAGTATTTT,CASSGRAGTDTQYF
TRBV11-2,TRBJ2-3,NA,NA,TGTGCCAGCAGCTCAAGCACAGATACGCAGTATTTT,CASSSSTDTQYF
TRBV7-8,TRBJ2-5,NA,TRBD2,TGTGCCAGCAGCTTTGCTAAGGGCGGGAGGGGCCAGGAGACCCAGTACTTC,CASSFAKGGRGQETQYF
TRBV14,TRBJ2-3,NA,TRBD2,TGTGCCAGCAGCCAAGACCTAGCGGGGGCCAGCACAGATACGCAGTATTTT,CASSQDLAGASTDTQYF
TRBV29-1,TRBJ2-7,few,TRBD1,TGCAGCGTTGGCCTGGGGACAGGACGGTCCTACGAGCAGTACTTC,CSVGLGTGRSYEQYF
TRBV18,TRBJ2-5,NA,TRBD2,TGTGCCAGCTCACCCCCGGGGGGGCTCCAAGAGACCCAGTACTTC,CASSPPGGLQETQYF
TRBV3-1/TRBV3-2,TRBJ2-2,once,NA,TGTGCCAGCAGCCAAGAACGCCCGGGAGGGGAGCTGTTTTTT,CASSQERPGGELFF
TRBV6-2/TRBV6-3,TRBJ1-1,NA,NA,TGTGCCAGCAGTTACTCTGGCAGGATCACTGAAGCTTTCTTT,CASSYSGRITEAFF
TRBV6-5,TRBJ2-7,NA,TRBD1,TGTGCCAGCAGTTTCCGACAGGGGGCCTACGAGCAGTACTTC,CASSFRQGAYEQYF
TRBV7-9,TRBJ2-6,NA,NA,TGTGCCAGCAGCTTACAGGGGAGGGCCAACGTCCTGACTTTC,CASSLQGRANVLTF
TRBV7-2,TRBJ1-1,NA,NA,TGTGCCAGCAGTCTAGCGGCCAGGGACACTGAAGCTTTCTTT,CASSLAARDTEAFF
TRBV28,TRBJ1-3,NA,TRBD1,TGTGCCAGCAGTCTCCGGACAGGGGGCAGCTCTGGAAACACCATATATTTT,CASSLRTGGSSGNTIYF
TRBV30,TRBJ2-7,NA,NA,TGTGCCTGGAGGTGGACAGACTACGAGCAGTACTTC,CAWRWTDYEQYF